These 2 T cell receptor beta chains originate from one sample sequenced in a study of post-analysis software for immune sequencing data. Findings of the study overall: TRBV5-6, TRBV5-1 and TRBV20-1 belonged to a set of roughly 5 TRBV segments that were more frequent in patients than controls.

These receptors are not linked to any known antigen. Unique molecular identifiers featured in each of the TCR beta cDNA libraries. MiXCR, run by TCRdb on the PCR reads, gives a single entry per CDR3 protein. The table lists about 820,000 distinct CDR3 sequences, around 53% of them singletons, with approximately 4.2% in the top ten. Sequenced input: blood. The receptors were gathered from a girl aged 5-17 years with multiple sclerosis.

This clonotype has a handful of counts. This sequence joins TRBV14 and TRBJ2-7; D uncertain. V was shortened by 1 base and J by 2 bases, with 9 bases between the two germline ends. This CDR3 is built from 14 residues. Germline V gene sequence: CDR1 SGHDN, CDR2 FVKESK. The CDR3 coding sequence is TGTGCCAGCAGCCAAGTCGGCTCAACCTACGAGCAGTACTTC. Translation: CASSQVGSTYEQYF.

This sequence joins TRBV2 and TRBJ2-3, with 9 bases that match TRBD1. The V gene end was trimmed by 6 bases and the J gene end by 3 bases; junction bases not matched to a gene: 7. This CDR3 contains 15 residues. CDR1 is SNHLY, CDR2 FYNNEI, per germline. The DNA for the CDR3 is TGTGCCAGCAGATTCCACAGGGGGCAGACAGATACGCAGTATTTT. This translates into CASRFHRGQTDTQYF.